The 29 T cell receptor beta chains below were found in one sample sequenced in a study of technical replicates of blood from a few donors. Measured with immunoSEQ multiplex PCR; TCRdb has only the in-frame clones, and not every one. The table lists about 16,000 clones, approximately 87% of them singletons. Sequenced sample: PBMCs. These receptors were obtained from a human donor in good health.

The CDR3 region is CASLPGSREETGELFF. The CDR3 nucleotides are TGTGCCAGCCTCCCCGGGAGCAGGGAAGAAACCGGGGAGCTGTTTTTT. This chain joins TRBV2 and TRBJ2-2, with D perhaps TRBD2 (6 bases). This CDR3 is 16 amino acids long. Germline-derived CDR1 and CDR2 are SNHLY and FYNNEI. Trimming cost V 8 bases and J 5 bases, with 21 bases left between them.

This sequence joins TRBV4-2 and TRBJ2-1; 8 nucleotides match TRBD2. V was clipped by 3 bases and J by 7 bases; unmatched bases: 11. CDR3 length equals 16 residues. CDR1 is LGHNA and CDR2 is YNFKEQ in the germline V gene. The CDR3 loop is CASSHALSGRSNEQFF. The CDR3 DNA reads as TGTGCCAGCAGCCATGCTTTAAGCGGGAGATCTAATGAGCAGTTCTTC.

This rearrangement joins TRBV11-3 to TRBJ1-3; maybe TRBD1 (6 bases). There are 14 residues in the CDR3. V lost 3 bases to trimming and J lost 4 bases, with 10 bases between them. CDR1 SGHNT and CDR2 YENEEA come from the germline V gene. The CDR3 sequence: CASSFTGTGNTIYF. CDR3 coding DNA: TGTGCCAGCAGCTTTACAGGGACCGGAAACACCATATATTTT.

The chain joins TRBV19 to TRBJ1-5; D is perhaps TRBD1 (6 bases). The CDR3 sequence is 18 residues long. The V gene's germline CDR1 is LNHDA and CDR2 SQIVND (reference sequence). V lost 6 bases, J lost 10 bases, and 31 bases lay in between. The CDR3 sequence is CASSSTGGGGYTHPPQHF. In nucleotides, the CDR3 is TGTGCCAGTAGCTCCACGGGGGGAGGGGGTTACACCCACCCCCCCCAGCATTTT.

This clone has a single count. Other nucleotide sequences from this sample produce the same CDR3. This chain connects TRBV6-5 to TRBJ1-1; the match to TRBD1 covers 8 bases. The J segment lost 2 bases and the V segment lost 6 bases, leaving 5 bases of the junction unmatched. Germline V gives CDR1 MNHEY, CDR2 SVGAGI. CDR3 size: 14 residues. The CDR3 coding sequence is TGTGCCAGCAGAACCGGGACAGGTAACACTGAAGCTTTCTTT. Amino acid sequence: CASRTGTGNTEAFF.

This chain joins TRBV5-1 and TRBJ2-1, with TRBD1 as a possible D gene (6 bases). Germline loops: CDR1 SGHRS, CDR2 YFSETQ. Trimming shortened V by 0 bases and J by 7 bases, and 11 bases separated the two germline ends. CDR3 length equals 14 residues. The CDR3 nucleotides read TGCGCCAGCAGCTTGGTACAGGGTTGGAATGAGCAGTTCTTC. It yields the protein CASSLVQGWNEQFF.

The chain links TRBV2 to TRBJ2-5; 9 bases match TRBD2. V shed 7 bases, J shed 6 bases, and the junction held 15 bases outside the gene matches. Germline V gene sequence: CDR1 SNHLY, CDR2 FYNNEI. CDR3 length: 16 amino acids. CDR3 protein: CASKDGSGSGLKTQYF. The CDR3 coding sequence is TGTGCCAGCAAGGACGGTAGCGGGAGTGGTTTGAAGACCCAGTACTTC. Supplemented by reference TRBV2 and TRBJ2-5, the full variable domain reads EPEVTQTPSHQVTQMGQEVILRCVPISNHLYFYWYRQILGQKVEFLVSFYNNEISEKSEIFDDQFSVERPDGSNFTLKIRSTKLEDSAMYFCASKDGSGSGLKTQYFGPGTRLLVL.

The chain joins TRBV6-6 to TRBJ2-7; TRBD2 aligns across 8 bases. Germline V gene lookup returns CDR1 MNHNY and CDR2 SVGAGI (reference sequence). J lost 0 bases, V lost 6 bases, and 4 bases had no gene match. There are 14 residues in the CDR3. CDR3 amino acids: CASREREISYEQYF. CDR3 coding DNA: TGTGCCAGCAGGGAGCGGGAGATCTCCTACGAGCAGTACTTC.

The chain joins TRBV5-1 to TRBJ1-5; 7 bases line up with TRBD1. Germline CDR1 and CDR2: SGHRS and YFSETQ. The V gene end was trimmed by 4 bases and the J gene end by 3 bases; junction bases not matched to a gene: 4. CDR3 size: 14 residues. The CDR3 is CASSPTGNNQPQHF. CDR3 nucleotide sequence: TGCGCCAGCAGCCCGACAGGGAACAATCAGCCCCAGCATTTT. Using reference TRBV5-1 and TRBJ1-5 for the parts outside the CDR3, the full variable domain is KAGVTQTPRYLIKTRGQQVTLSCSPISGHRSVSWYQQTPGQGLQFLFEYFSETQRNKGNFPGRFSGRQFSNSRSEMNVSTLELGDSALYLCASSPTGNNQPQHFGDGTRLSIL.

V and J are TRBV28 and TRBJ2-2; TRBD1 agrees at 10 bases. The ends lost 6 bases at V and 7 bases at J; junction bases unmatched: 5. CDR1 and CDR2 from the germline V gene are MDHEN and SYDVKM. The CDR3 extends over 14 amino acids. The CDR3 bases are TGTGCCAGCAGGGACAGGGGGATCGTCGGGGAGCTGTTTTTT. Its translation: CASRDRGIVGELFF.

J is TRBJ2-7 and V is TRBV28, with TRBD2 matching 8 bases. The junction had 13 bases not matched to a gene; V was cut back by 6 bases and J by 6 bases. The germline V gene has CDR1 MDHEN and CDR2 SYDVKM. This CDR3 region has 15 residues. The CDR3 DNA sequence: TGTGCCAGCAGCCCCCACGGGGGGGTCCCCTCCGAGCAGTACTTC. Protein sequence: CASSPHGGVPSEQYF.

This clone was seen only a few times. The gene calls are TRBV27 and TRBJ2-7, with D perhaps TRBD1 (5 bases). V lost 0 bases and J 0 bases, leaving 9 bases between the germline ends. Germline V CDR1 and CDR2: MNHEY, SMNVEV (reference sequence). There are 15 residues in the CDR3. The CDR3: CASSLSYRNSYEQYF. In DNA, the CDR3 is TGTGCCAGCAGTTTATCGTACAGGAACTCCTACGAGCAGTACTTC.

The chain joins TRBV5-1 to TRBJ2-1; 9 bases agree with TRBD2. CDR3 length: 14 residues. The V segment lost 7 bases and the J segment 1 base; nucleotides outside the gene matches: 3. The germline CDR1 and CDR2 sequences are SGHRS and YFSETQ. This CDR3 reads CASQLAGSYNEQFF. The CDR3 bases are TGCGCCAGCCAACTAGCGGGTTCCTACAATGAGCAGTTCTTC. Full variable domain (remainder filled in from reference TRBV5-1 and TRBJ2-1): KAGVTQTPRYLIKTRGQQVTLSCSPISGHRSVSWYQQTPGQGLQFLFEYFSETQRNKGNFPGRFSGRQFSNSRSEMNVSTLELGDSALYLCASQLAGSYNEQFFGPGTRLTVL.

This chain joins TRBV6-6 and TRBJ2-1; 8 bases line up with TRBD1. Per germline, CDR1 MNHNY and CDR2 SVGAGI (reference sequence). Germline trimming cut 6 bases from V and 9 bases from J; bases unmatched to any gene: 16. The CDR3 contains 16 residues. CDR3 in DNA: TGTGCCAGCAGCACGCTTCCGGGACAGGTGGACGGTGAGCAGTTCTTC. Its translation: CASSTLPGQVDGEQFF.

The V call is TRBV29-1, the J call TRBJ2-7, with D possibly being TRBD1 (6 bases). Germline CDR1 SQVTM, CDR2 ANQGSEA. The CDR3 totals 12 residues. The germline V and J ends were trimmed by 6 bases and 0 bases, with 9 bases remaining between them. CDR3 sequence reads: CSVGDTSYEQYF. The CDR3 region has the DNA TGCAGCGTGGGGGACACCTCCTACGAGCAGTACTTC.

V usage is TRBV6-6 and J usage is TRBJ2-7, with D possibly TRBD2 on 5 matching bases. Between the trimmed V and J ends, which lost 0 bases and 4 bases, there was a span of 10 bases. CDR1 and CDR2 from the germline V gene are MNHNY and SVGAGI (reference sequence). The CDR3 runs to 14 residues. The CDR3 DNA is TGTGCCAGCAGTTACTCCCTAGCTTCATACGAGCAGTACTTC. Encoded protein: CASSYSLASYEQYF.

CDR3 DNA: TGTGCTAGTGGCATGGCGGTTTCAAATACGCAGTATTTT. Its protein is CASGMAVSNTQYF. The chain uses TRBV12-5 and TRBJ2-3, with D hard to call. Germline V gene data show CDR1 as LGHNT and CDR2 as FRNRAP. This CDR3 region has 13 residues. V was shortened by 6 bases and J by 7 bases, with 14 bases between the two germline ends. Based on the CDR3 plus reference TRBV12-5 and TRBJ2-3, the full variable domain is DARVTQTPRHKVTEMGQEVTMRCQPILGHNTVFWYRQTMMQGLELLAYFRNRAPLDDSGMPKDRFSAEMPDATLATLKIQPSEPRDSAVYFCASGMAVSNTQYFGPGTRLTVL.

The rearrangement joins TRBV15 to TRBJ2-4; 8 nucleotides agree with TRBD1. V was pared by 3 bases and J by 5 bases, with 12 bases of the junction left unmatched. Per germline, CDR1 LNHNV and CDR2 YYDKDF (reference sequence). The CDR3 sequence is 17 residues long. CDR3 in amino acids: CATSRDTGTGGQNIQYF. The CDR3 region has the DNA TGTGCCACCAGCAGGGACACCGGGACAGGAGGACAAAACATTCAGTACTTC.

V is TRBV19 and J is TRBJ1-1, with TRBD1 identical over 8 bases. V lost 6 bases and J lost 1; bases outside the gene matches: 1. The CDR3 extends over 13 amino acids. CDR1 is LNHDA, CDR2 SQIVND, per germline (reference sequence). CDR3 sequence: CASRDRENTEAFF. The CDR3, as DNA: TGTGCCAGTAGGGACAGGGAGAACACTGAAGCTTTCTTT.

The rearrangement uses TRBV5-1 and TRBJ2-2; TRBD2 matches 10 bases. The CDR3 sequence is 16 residues long. The germline V gene has CDR1 SGHRS and CDR2 YFSETQ. V gave up 3 bases and J gave up 5 bases; unmatched junction bases: 7. CDR3 in DNA: TGCGCCAGCAGCTCGTCTAGCGGGAGTGGTACCGGGGAGCTGTTTTTT. This encodes CASSSSSGSGTGELFF. The full variable domain, with the rest looked up from reference TRBV5-1 and TRBJ2-2, is KAGVTQTPRYLIKTRGQQVTLSCSPISGHRSVSWYQQTPGQGLQFLFEYFSETQRNKGNFPGRFSGRQFSNSRSEMNVSTLELGDSALYLCASSSSSGSGTGELFFGEGSRLTVL.

This clone was detected a few times. CDR3 loop: CASSPLERGAYNEQFF. In nucleotides, the CDR3 is TGCGCCAGCAGCCCCCTTGAGCGGGGGGCCTACAATGAGCAGTTCTTC. The chain uses TRBV4-1 and TRBJ2-1; TRBD2 aligns across 9 bases. After removal of 4 bases from V and 2 bases from J, the junction contained 6 bases not matched to a gene. The CDR3 has 16 amino acids. In germline, CDR1 is MGHRA, CDR2 YSYEKL.

This clone was picked up one time. The J gene is TRBJ2-3, the V gene TRBV30; possibly TRBD2 for D (6 bases). Trimming removed 1 base at V and 3 bases at J, with 8 bases between. This CDR3 has 13 residues. Germline lookup yields CDR1 GTSNPN and CDR2 SVGIG (reference sequence). The CDR3 sequence is CAWSDGRTDTQYF. The DNA of the CDR3 is TGTGCCTGGAGTGACGGGAGAACAGATACGCAGTATTTT.

The CDR3 DNA reads as TGTGCCATCAGTGAGTTAGGTACAGGGAACACTGAAGCTTTCTTT. It translates to CAISELGTGNTEAFF. This chain uses TRBV10-3 with TRBJ1-1; TRBD1 is a possible D gene (5 bases). V was shortened by 1 base and J by 1 base, with 10 bases between the two germline ends. Germline V lookup: CDR1 ENHRY, CDR2 SYGVKD. The CDR3 contains 15 residues.

This chain joins TRBV7-9 and TRBJ1-4; D uncertain. Germline CDR1 reads SEHNR; CDR2 reads FQNEAQ (reference sequence). The CDR3 is 13 residues long. Trimming left V 6 bases short and J 5 bases short, with 10 bases between. CDR3 in DNA: TGTGCCAGCAGTTCCACAGAGAATGAAAAACTGTTTTTT. It encodes CASSSTENEKLFF.

This clone came up a few times. V usage is TRBV5-1 and J usage is TRBJ2-5; 11 bases fit TRBD1. CDR3 length: 16 amino acids. Losses at the gene ends were 4 bases for V and 5 bases for J; bases not matched to a gene: 10. Germline V gene sequence: CDR1 SGHRS, CDR2 YFSETQ. CDR3 sequence (DNA): TGCGCCAGCAGCGACGGGACAGGGGGACTCCCGGAGACCCAGTACTTC. Amino acids: CASSDGTGGLPETQYF. Full variable domain (outside the CDR3, taken from reference TRBV5-1 and TRBJ2-5): KAGVTQTPRYLIKTRGQQVTLSCSPISGHRSVSWYQQTPGQGLQFLFEYFSETQRNKGNFPGRFSGRQFSNSRSEMNVSTLELGDSALYLCASSDGTGGLPETQYFGPGTRLLVL.

This chain uses TRBV29-1 with TRBJ2-4; weak D call: TRBD1 (5 bases). V was pared by 1 base and J by 0 bases, with 10 bases between. Germline CDR1 SQVTM, CDR2 ANQGSEA. The CDR3 is made up of 15 amino acids. DNA of the CDR3: TGCAGCGTTGAAGTCAGGGCTCTAGCCAAAAACATTCAGTACTTC. This codes for CSVEVRALAKNIQYF.

The chain is built from TRBV2 and TRBJ2-7; the match to TRBD1 covers 10 bases. J was trimmed by 0 bases and V by 6 bases; bases with no gene match: 2. The germline CDR1 and CDR2 sequences are SNHLY and FYNNEI. The CDR3 is 14 residues long. CDR3 sequence: CASRGQGISYEQYF. CDR3 nucleotide sequence: TGTGCCAGCAGGGGACAGGGGATCTCCTACGAGCAGTACTTC.

The chain joins TRBV6-1 to TRBJ1-1, with a weak D call TRBD1 (5 bases). V lost 2 bases to trimming and J lost 4 bases, with 11 bases between them. CDR1 is MNHNS and CDR2 is SASEGT in the germline V gene. CDR3 length: 14 amino acids. The CDR3 nucleotides read TGTGCCAGCAGTGAACGGGGGGAGGCCACTGAAGCTTTCTTT. This encodes CASSERGEATEAFF.

The chain employs TRBV4-2 and TRBJ1-4; 9 positions agree with TRBD1. The CDR3 has 15 amino acids. Germline V gene lookup returns CDR1 LGHNA and CDR2 YNFKEQ. After removal of 0 bases from V and 7 bases from J, the junction contained 3 bases not matched to a gene. The CDR3 region is CASSQDGQGTEKLFF. CDR3 DNA: TGTGCCAGCAGCCAAGATGGACAGGGGACTGAAAAACTGTTTTTT.